This entry lists 29 T cell receptor beta chains sequenced from one sample in a study of cytomegalovirus exposure and HLA in healthy donors. Vbeta (60) and Jbeta (13) primers were used in the PCR. Measured with immunoSEQ multiplex PCR; TCRdb has only the in-frame clones, and not every one. The table includes 180,000 or so clones, approximately 59% detected once. The sequencing sample was made of PBMCs. All receptors derive from a man aged 35 to 55 in good health and CMV-seronegative.

This clone was recorded a few times. This sequence joins TRBV13 and TRBJ2-4, with D tentatively TRBD2 (5 bases). From germline, CDR1 is PRHDT and CDR2 FYEKMQ (reference sequence). Trimming cost V 6 bases and J 2 bases, with 14 bases left between them. The CDR3 extends over 15 amino acids. The CDR3 nucleotides read TGTGCCAGCAGGGCATTCTCTAGCTCCAAAAACATTCAGTACTTC. Translated: CASRAFSSSKNIQYF.

V usage is TRBV7-6 and J usage is TRBJ2-2, with 10 bases lining up with TRBD1. Trimming at V came to 4 bases and at J to 7 bases, leaving 6 bases not matched to a gene. Germline assignment: CDR1 SGHVS and CDR2 FNYEAQ. This CDR3 comprises 15 residues. CDR3 sequence reads: CASSSGTGAVGELFF. DNA for the CDR3: TGTGCCAGCAGCTCCGGGACAGGGGCGGTCGGGGAGCTGTTTTTT. Drawing the rest from reference TRBV7-6 and TRBJ2-2, the complete variable domain is GAGVSQSPRYKVTKRGQDVALRCDPISGHVSLYWYRQALGQGPEFLTYFNYEAQQDKSGLPNDRFSAERPEGSISTLTIQRTEQRDSAMYRCASSSGTGAVGELFFGEGSRLTVL.

This clone was seen a handful of times. The chain is built from TRBV2 and TRBJ2-3, with D maybe TRBD2 (5 bases). CDR1 is SNHLY and CDR2 is FYNNEI in the germline V gene. V gave up 4 bases and J gave up 0 bases, with 8 bases separating them. The CDR3 sequence is 14 residues long. The CDR3 loop is CASSVEASTDTQYF. DNA of the CDR3: TGTGCCAGCAGTGTGGAGGCTAGCACAGATACGCAGTATTTT.

The chain carries TRBV10-3 and TRBJ2-7; TRBD1 agrees at 9 bases. CDR3 length equals 14 residues. CDR1 and CDR2 from the germline V gene are ENHRY and SYGVKD. V shed 4 bases and J 12 bases; nucleotides not matched to a gene: 13. The CDR3 spells CAISGQGDASWGYF. In DNA, the CDR3 is TGTGCCATCAGTGGACAGGGGGACGCATCCTGGGGGTACTTC.

The chain links TRBV5-4 to TRBJ1-1; D is undetermined. Deletions cut 4 bases from V and 1 base from J, with 5 bases between. There are 12 residues in the CDR3. From germline, CDR1 is SGHNT and CDR2 YYREEE (reference sequence). DNA for the CDR3: TGTGCCAGCAGCCGACAGAACACTGAAGCTTTCTTT. This codes for CASSRQNTEAFF. The full variable domain, its missing parts supplied by reference TRBV5-4 and TRBJ1-1, is ETGVTQSPTHLIKTRGQQVTLRCSSQSGHNTVSWYQQALGQGPQFIFQYYREEENGRGNFPPRFSGLQFPNYSSELNVNALELDDSALYLCASSRQNTEAFFGQGTRLTVV.

This clone was recorded a few times. This chain connects TRBV7-3 to TRBJ2-1, with D unclear. The CDR3 sequence is 13 residues long. Per germline, CDR1 SGHTA and CDR2 FQGTGA. The ends were cut back, 5 bases at V and 0 bases at J, with 5 bases in the middle. The CDR3 loop is CASSLSSYNEQFF. The CDR3, as DNA: TGTGCCAGCAGCCTTAGCTCCTACAATGAGCAGTTCTTC.

The table lists this clone with a few counts. This same CDR3 is encoded by further DNA sequences in the sample. The chain employs TRBV5-1 and TRBJ1-1, with D possibly matching TRBD1 (6 bases). The CDR3 runs 13 residues. Germline V CDR1 and CDR2: SGHRS, YFSETQ. V dropped 4 bases and J dropped 4 bases, with 11 bases sitting between them. In nucleotides, the CDR3 is TGCGCCAGCAGCCTAAGAGGGGGCACTGAAGCTTTCTTT. Its protein product is CASSLRGGTEAFF. The full variable domain, in which reference TRBV5-1 and TRBJ1-1 provide the parts outside the CDR3, is KAGVTQTPRYLIKTRGQQVTLSCSPISGHRSVSWYQQTPGQGLQFLFEYFSETQRNKGNFPGRFSGRQFSNSRSEMNVSTLELGDSALYLCASSLRGGTEAFFGQGTRLTVV.

The chain links TRBV5-1 to TRBJ2-3, with 12 bases fitting TRBD2. In germline, CDR1 is SGHRS, CDR2 YFSETQ. The J segment lost 5 bases and the V segment lost 4 bases, leaving 8 bases of the junction unmatched. The CDR3 sequence is 16 residues long. In nucleotides, the CDR3 is TGCGCCAGCAGCCCGACTAGCGGGGGAGCGGGAGATACGCAGTATTTT. Amino acid sequence: CASSPTSGGAGDTQYF.

The chain recombines TRBV5-4 with TRBJ2-5, with a tentative D call TRBD1 (6 bases). V was trimmed by 0 bases and J by 11 bases, leaving 14 bases between them. The V gene's germline CDR1 is SGHNT and CDR2 YYREEE (reference sequence). The CDR3 runs to 13 residues. The CDR3 region is CASSLGGGVEQYF. In DNA form, the CDR3 reads TGTGCCAGCAGCTTGGGAGGGGGAGTGGAGCAGTACTTC.

In this sample, this clone turned up a few times. The chain combines TRBV28 with TRBJ2-2; D gene uncertain. CDR1 MDHEN and CDR2 SYDVKM come from the germline V gene. The CDR3 runs 16 residues. V lost 1 base and J 7 bases, leaving 16 bases between the germline ends. The CDR3 nucleotides are TGTGCCAGCAGTTTATTGAGCCTAGGCAACGGCGGGGAGCTGTTTTTT. It encodes CASSLLSLGNGGELFF.

This clone was observed a few times. The rearrangement uses TRBV27 and TRBJ2-2; D may be TRBD1 (6 bases). The CDR3 contains 15 residues. Germline V CDR1 and CDR2: MNHEY, SMNVEV (reference sequence). The V and J ends lost 4 bases and 2 bases respectively, with 11 bases between them. The CDR3 region has the DNA TGTGCCAGCAGTTCTCCGGGACAAAACACCGGGGAGCTGTTTTTT. This encodes CASSSPGQNTGELFF.

The chain employs TRBV19 and TRBJ2-2, with TRBD2 matching over 9 bases. This CDR3 has 16 residues. The ends lost 5 bases at V and 7 bases at J; junction bases unmatched: 11. Germline values: CDR1 LNHDA, CDR2 SQIVND (reference sequence). CDR3 amino acids: CASSGSSGSKIGELFF. CDR3 bases: TGTGCCAGTAGTGGGAGTAGCGGGAGTAAGATCGGGGAGCTGTTTTTT.

The chain has TRBV11-2 and TRBJ1-1; D gene unclear. The V gene lost 5 bases and the J gene lost 0 bases, with 7 bases spanning the gap. The CDR3 spans 13 residues. Germline-derived CDR1 and CDR2 are SGHAT and FQNNGV. CDR3 protein: CASSAVMNTEAFF. The DNA for the CDR3 is TGTGCCAGCAGCGCGGTAATGAACACTGAAGCTTTCTTT.

The chain joins TRBV6-1 to TRBJ2-1; 10 nucleotides agree with TRBD1. In germline, CDR1 is MNHNS, CDR2 SASEGT. The CDR3 is 17 amino acids. V shed 3 bases, J shed 4 bases, and the junction held 9 bases outside the gene matches. CDR3 amino acids: CASSERLGTGDYNEQFF. In DNA form, the CDR3 reads TGTGCCAGCAGTGAGAGGTTAGGGACAGGGGATTACAATGAGCAGTTCTTC.

The V and J genes are TRBV4-3 and TRBJ2-2, with 10 bases fitting TRBD2. Germline values: CDR1 LGHNA, CDR2 YSLEER. CDR3 size: 17 residues. Trimming at V came to 1 base and at J to 4 bases, leaving 6 bases not matched to a gene. As DNA, the CDR3 is TGCGCCAGCAGCCAAGCCCTAGCGGGAGATGCCACCGGGGAGCTGTTTTTT. Translating gives CASSQALAGDATGELFF.

This chain uses TRBV6-5 with TRBJ1-6, with TRBD1 matching over 9 bases. CDR1 and CDR2 (germline): MNHEY, SVGAGI. The CDR3 is made up of 15 amino acids. The V segment lost 5 bases and the J segment 7 bases; nucleotides outside the gene matches: 6. CDR3 DNA: TGTGCCAGCAGTGGGACAGGGTACTCCAATTCACCCCTCCACTTT. It specifies CASSGTGYSNSPLHF.

The DNA for the CDR3 is TGTGCCACCGGGAAGGGGACTAGTAGCACAGATACGCAGTATTTT. This translates into CATGKGTSSTDTQYF. V is TRBV19 and J is TRBJ2-3; 8 nucleotides match TRBD2. The CDR3 loop spans 15 amino acids. Losses at the gene ends were 10 bases for V and 0 bases for J; bases not matched to a gene: 9. Germline V gene lookup returns CDR1 LNHDA and CDR2 SQIVND (reference sequence). The entire variable domain, with the rest obtained from reference TRBV19 and TRBJ2-3, is as follows: DGGITQSPKYLFRKEGQNVTLSCEQNLNHDAMYWYRQDPGQGLRLIYYSQIVNDFQKGDIAEGYSVSREKKESFPLTVTSAQKNPTAFYLCATGKGTSSTDTQYFGPGTRLTVL.

This clone was found once. The chain uses TRBV5-1 and TRBJ2-1; 9 bases agree with TRBD2. Germline V gene sequence: CDR1 SGHRS, CDR2 YFSETQ. There are 19 residues in the CDR3. V lost 1 base and J lost 0; bases outside the gene matches: 11. The CDR3 here is CASSLLRWREGSSYNEQFF. The DNA of the CDR3 is TGCGCCAGCAGCTTGCTGCGGTGGCGGGAGGGTAGCTCCTACAATGAGCAGTTCTTC.

This chain connects TRBV5-6 to TRBJ2-3; TRBD1 aligns across 9 bases. CDR1 SGHDT and CDR2 YYEEEE come from the germline V gene. The J segment lost 0 bases and the V segment lost 0 bases, leaving 8 bases of the junction unmatched. There are 18 residues in the CDR3. For the CDR3, the DNA is TGTGCCAGCAGCTTGGCCGTAGGACAGGGGCGCAGCACAGATACGCAGTATTTT. This sequence encodes CASSLAVGQGRSTDTQYF.

The chain couples TRBV6-5 to TRBJ2-7; 8 bases agree with TRBD1. With 6 bases clipped from V and 0 bases from J, the junction kept 7 bases outside the gene matches. The germline V gene encodes CDR1 MNHEY and CDR2 SVGAGI. There are 15 residues in the CDR3. The CDR3 sequence is CASSQTTGGSYEQYF. The DNA of the CDR3 is TGTGCCAGCAGCCAAACTACAGGGGGCTCCTACGAGCAGTACTTC.

This chain joins TRBV30 and TRBJ2-5; 10 bases line up with TRBD2. Trimming took 1 base from V and 5 from J; bases not matched to a gene: 16. This CDR3 comprises 18 residues. From germline, CDR1 is GTSNPN and CDR2 SVGIG (reference sequence). The CDR3: CAWSGSRLAGVGWETQYF. CDR3 DNA: TGTGCCTGGAGTGGATCGCGTCTAGCGGGAGTGGGGTGGGAGACCCAGTACTTC.

The chain carries TRBV6-5 and TRBJ2-7, with a tentative D call TRBD2 (6 bases). This CDR3 comprises 13 residues. Germline loops: CDR1 MNHEY, CDR2 SVGAGI. V lost 5 bases and J lost 5, with 13 bases in between. CDR3 sequence reads: CASSPGTLDEQYF. CDR3 nucleotide sequence: TGTGCCAGCAGTCCCGGGACTCTGGACGAGCAGTACTTC.

Written as DNA, the CDR3 is TGTGCCAGCAGTGGGTGGGGACAGGGCCCAGATACGCAGTATTTT. This encodes CASSGWGQGPDTQYF. The chain carries TRBV25-1 and TRBJ2-3; 9 nucleotides match TRBD1. CDR3 size: 15 residues. CDR1 and CDR2 (germline): MGHDK, SYGVNS. V was clipped by 4 bases and J by 4 bases; unmatched bases: 6.

In its sample, this clone was seen once. The DNA of the CDR3 is TGTGCCAGCAGCGCAGGGGACAGTAATGAAAAACTGTTTTTT. It is translated as CASSAGDSNEKLFF. V usage is TRBV9 and J usage is TRBJ1-4, with TRBD1 matching over 7 bases. V lost 3 bases, J lost 4 bases, and 3 bases stayed unmatched. CDR3 size: 14 residues. CDR1 SGDLS and CDR2 YYNGEE come from the germline V gene.

This clone occurred a few times. V is TRBV5-1 and J is TRBJ1-6, with unresolved D. From germline, CDR1 is SGHRS and CDR2 YFSETQ. V lost 0 bases and J 6 bases, leaving 10 bases between the germline ends. The CDR3 extends over 15 amino acids. CDR3 loop: CASSLVEGGNSPLHF. The CDR3 DNA reads TGCGCCAGCAGCTTGGTCGAAGGAGGTAATTCACCCCTCCACTTT.

This chain uses TRBV6-6 with TRBJ1-1; 7 bases line up with TRBD1. This CDR3 spans 16 amino acids. J lost 0 bases, V lost 5 bases, and 9 bases had no gene match. Germline CDR1 reads MNHNY; CDR2 reads SVGAGI (reference sequence). CDR3 sequence reads: CASSNQGQSMNTEAFF. For the CDR3, the DNA is TGTGCCAGCAGTAATCAGGGACAGAGTATGAACACTGAAGCTTTCTTT.

This clone is a singleton in its sample. The J gene is TRBJ2-4, the V gene TRBV7-9; 14 bases agree with TRBD2. The germline V gene has CDR1 SEHNR and CDR2 FQNEAQ (reference sequence). J was trimmed by 1 base and V by 4 bases; bases with no gene match: 6. The CDR3 extends over 18 amino acids. The CDR3 loop reads CASSSGLAGAKAKNIQYF. The CDR3 coding sequence is TGTGCCAGCAGCTCGGGACTAGCGGGAGCGAAGGCCAAAAACATTCAGTACTTC.

The chain links TRBV6-1 to TRBJ2-2; the D gene is possibly TRBD1 (5 bases). Trimming cost V 3 bases and J 5 bases, with 16 bases left between them. Germline V gives CDR1 MNHNS, CDR2 SASEGT. The CDR3 has 16 residues. The CDR3 reads CASSDIAGFGTGELFF. Here the CDR3 DNA reads TGTGCCAGCAGTGACATCGCAGGGTTCGGGACCGGGGAGCTGTTTTTT.

This clone has more than one count but fewer than ten. This rearrangement joins TRBV15 to TRBJ2-1, with a tentative D call TRBD1 (5 bases). Between the trimmed V and J ends, which lost 0 bases and 8 bases, there was a span of 11 bases. The CDR3 consists of 14 residues. Germline V gene sequence: CDR1 LNHNV, CDR2 YYDKDF (reference sequence). The CDR3 sequence: CATSRDQGIDEQFF. The CDR3 nucleotides read TGTGCCACCAGCAGAGATCAGGGTATAGATGAGCAGTTCTTC.